These 15 T cell receptor beta chains originate from one sample sequenced in a study of HIV-infected children after antiretroviral therapy interruption. A 3' RACE protocol on RNA, with unique molecular identifiers, produced the TCR library. TCRdb passed the 3' RACE reads through MiXCR, listing each CDR3 protein once. Of approximately 89,000 distinct CDR3 sequences listed, 6.9% were seen once; the top ten hold roughly 1%. The sample's treatment: PENTA 11 planned treatment interruption arm or continuous ART arm. Source: CD45RA+ CD4+ T cells from PBMCs, pooled from several time points, taken from a donor given antiretroviral therapy, either interrupted or continuous. Subset of the sample: naive CD4+ CD45RA+ CD45RO- T cells. Receptors were obtained from a pool of human donors with HIV.

This clonotype was counted at least ten times. The chain combines TRBV20-1 with TRBJ2-2, with 8 nucleotides matching TRBD2. Germline V CDR1 and CDR2: DFQATT, SNEGSKA (reference sequence). The length of the CDR3 is 14 residues. V gave up 0 bases and J gave up 7 bases; unmatched junction bases: 4. The CDR3 DNA is TGCAGTGCTAGAGATTCCAGCGGGGGCGGGGAGCTGTTTTTT. Its protein is CSARDSSGGGELFF.

This clonotype occurred a few times. The rearrangement uses TRBV7-2 and TRBJ2-1, with D perhaps matching TRBD1 (5 bases). The germline V and J ends were trimmed by 5 bases and 9 bases, with 11 bases remaining between them. CDR3 length: 12 residues. CDR1 is SGHTA, CDR2 FQGNSA, per germline. CDR3 sequence: CASSNQGIEQFF. For the CDR3, the DNA is TGTGCCAGCAGCAACCAGGGAATTGAGCAGTTCTTC.

This clonotype was recorded a few times. J is TRBJ2-7 and V is TRBV23-1, with D hard to call. TRBV23-1 is classed as an ORF, of uncertain function. V lost 7 bases, J lost 7 bases, and 26 bases lay in between. The CDR3 has 16 residues. CDR3 residues: CASTRLPAHYLPEQYF. The CDR3 region has the DNA TGCGCCAGCACCAGACTGCCCGCTCATTACCTACCGGAGCAGTACTTC.

The rearrangement links TRBV6-2 or TRBV6-3 to TRBJ2-2, with D uncertain. V lost 5 bases, J lost 3 bases, and 1 base lay in between. CDR3 length equals 11 residues. In germline, CDR1 is MNHEY, CDR2 SVGEGT. The CDR3 nucleotides read TGTGCCAGCAGTCACACCGGGGAGCTGTTTTTT. As protein: CASSHTGELFF.

This clonotype appeared a few times. The chain uses TRBV29-1 and TRBJ2-1, with D possibly being TRBD1 or TRBD2 (6 bases each). This CDR3 is built from 13 residues. With 5 bases removed from V and 10 bases from J, the gap between germline ends came to 18 bases. CDR1 and CDR2 (germline): SQVTM, ANQGSEA. CDR3 sequence (DNA): TGCAGCGTTTCTATACAGGGAGGTGAGGAGCAGTTCTTC. It yields the protein CSVSIQGGEEQFF.

This clonotype was observed a few times. This chain connects TRBV7-8 to TRBJ1-5; no clear D gene. CDR1 is SGHVS, CDR2 FQNEAQ, per germline. CDR3 size: 16 residues. Trimming removed 5 bases from V and 0 bases from J, with 14 bases in between. The CDR3 loop reads CASSIGFGNSNQPQHF. CDR3 sequence (DNA): TGTGCCAGCAGCATAGGGTTCGGGAATAGCAATCAGCCCCAGCATTTT.

The chain links TRBV19 to TRBJ2-1, with D tentatively TRBD2 (6 bases). This CDR3 is 15 amino acids long. The germline V gene encodes CDR1 LNHDA and CDR2 SQIVND (reference sequence). The V end lost 9 bases, the J end lost 5 bases, and 20 bases lay between the germline ends. As DNA, the CDR3 is TGTGCCAGCCGGACCTCACGCTGGGGGGACAATGAGCAGTTCTTC. Its protein is CASRTSRWGDNEQFF.

This clonotype was seen at least ten times. CDR3 coding DNA: TGTGCCAGCAGCGCCTCCGGGACTAGCGGGGGGTATGAGCAGTTCTTC. Translated, it gives CASSASGTSGGYEQFF. V is TRBV7-3 and J is TRBJ2-1, with TRBD2 identical over 15 bases. V lost 5 bases, J lost 8 bases, and 7 bases stayed unmatched. This CDR3 comprises 16 residues. CDR1 is SGHTA, CDR2 FQGTGA, per germline.

This clonotype turned up a few times. The chain is built from TRBV19 and TRBJ1-2, with D perhaps TRBD1 (5 bases). V dropped 6 bases and J dropped 3 bases, with 5 bases sitting between them. The CDR3 has 11 amino acids. CDR1 is LNHDA, CDR2 SQIVND, per germline (reference sequence). CDR3 amino acids: CASSRDYGYTF. The CDR3 DNA follows: TGTGCCAGTAGCAGGGACTATGGCTACACCTTC.

V usage is TRBV2 and J usage is TRBJ1-1; 8 nucleotides agree with TRBD1. This CDR3 has 14 amino acids. Trimming at V came to 8 bases and at J to 1 base, leaving 6 bases not matched to a gene. The germline V gene encodes CDR1 SNHLY and CDR2 FYNNEI. CDR3: CASERTGQNTEAFF. Written as DNA, the CDR3 is TGTGCCAGCGAGCGGACAGGGCAGAACACTGAAGCTTTCTTT. The full variable domain, its missing parts supplied by reference TRBV2 and TRBJ1-1, is EPEVTQTPSHQVTQMGQEVILRCVPISNHLYFYWYRQILGQKVEFLVSFYNNEISEKSEIFDDQFSVERPDGSNFTLKIRSTKLEDSAMYFCASERTGQNTEAFFGQGTRLTVV.

This clonotype was seen ten or more times. The rearrangement links TRBV6-6 to TRBJ2-3; D not resolved. The CDR3 is made up of 13 amino acids. Trimming removed 6 bases at V and 6 bases at J, with 13 bases between. Germline CDR1 reads MNHNY; CDR2 reads SVGAGI (reference sequence). The CDR3 DNA sequence: TGTGCCAGCAGCCCCCCCCCTACGGATACGCAGTATTTT. Its translation is CASSPPPTDTQYF.

The V and J genes are TRBV4-1 and TRBJ1-1; 7 nucleotides line up with TRBD1. This CDR3 spans 17 amino acids. Germline CDR1 is MGHRA and CDR2 is YSYEKL. J was trimmed by 6 bases and V by 0 bases; bases with no gene match: 13. CDR3 nucleotide sequence: TGCGCCAGCAGCCAAGATCCGCAGGGGGTGGTATACTCTGAAGCTTTCTTT. Protein product: CASSQDPQGVVYSEAFF.

This clonotype was counted ten times or more. This chain connects TRBV2 to TRBJ1-1; D is unresolved. Germline V gives CDR1 SNHLY, CDR2 FYNNEI. Deletions cut 6 bases from V and 10 bases from J, with 12 bases between. The CDR3 covers 11 residues. DNA for the CDR3: TGTGCCAGCAGCCGGGAGGGTTCAGCTTTCTTT. It encodes CASSREGSAFF.

This chain links TRBV6-4 with TRBJ1-2; D might be TRBD1 (6 bases). Trimming took off 7 bases at V and 6 bases at J, with 15 bases between the two ends. This CDR3 has 13 amino acids. The germline gives CDR1 MRHNA, CDR2 SNTAGT. CDR3 sequence reads: CASKQGLYDGYTF. CDR3 coding DNA: TGTGCCAGCAAACAGGGCCTCTACGATGGCTACACCTTC.

In its sample, this clonotype was seen many times. The chain links TRBV20-1 to TRBJ1-2; D possibly corresponds to TRBD1 (6 bases). V was pared by 1 base and J by 9 bases, with 12 bases between. The V gene's germline CDR1 is DFQATT and CDR2 SNEGSKA (reference sequence). This CDR3 spans 12 amino acids. The CDR3 DNA reads TGCAGTGCTAGAGTAGGACAGCCCAGCTACACCTTC. Translating gives CSARVGQPSYTF.